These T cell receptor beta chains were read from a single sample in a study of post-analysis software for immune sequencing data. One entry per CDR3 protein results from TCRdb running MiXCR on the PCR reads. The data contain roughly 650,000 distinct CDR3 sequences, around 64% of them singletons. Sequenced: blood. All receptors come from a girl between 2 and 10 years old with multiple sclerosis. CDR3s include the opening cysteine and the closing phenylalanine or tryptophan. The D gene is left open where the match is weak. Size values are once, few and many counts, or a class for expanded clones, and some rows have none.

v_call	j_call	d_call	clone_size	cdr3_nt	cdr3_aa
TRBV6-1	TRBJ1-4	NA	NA	TGTGCCAGCAGTGATGCCCGTAATGAAAAACTGTTTTTT	CASSDARNEKLFF
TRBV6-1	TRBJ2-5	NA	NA	TGTGCCAGCCGGAAGAACTGGGAAGGGCCGTACTTC	CASRKNWEGPYF
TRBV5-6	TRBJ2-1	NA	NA	TGTGCCAGCATCGGAAGCCCGAATGAGCAGTTCTTC	CASIGSPNEQFF
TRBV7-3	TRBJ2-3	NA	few	TGTGCCAGCAGCTCTATCCAGGGTACCACAGATACGCAGTATTTT	CASSSIQGTTDTQYF
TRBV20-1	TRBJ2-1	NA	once	TGCAGTGCTAGAGTTTCGGGGGGCCTTAGCGATGAGCAGTTCTTC	CSARVSGGLSDEQFF
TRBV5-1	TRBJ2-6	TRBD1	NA	TGCGCCAGCAGCTTGCGACAGGGGGCGCGGGGGGCCAACGTCCTGACTTTC	CASSLRQGARGANVLTF
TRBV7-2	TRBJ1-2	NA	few	TGTGCCAGCAGCTCTCTAGATAGTGGCTACACCTTC	CASSSLDSGYTF
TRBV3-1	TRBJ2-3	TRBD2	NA	TGTGCCAGCAGCCACGGCGGGAGGGCAGCAGATACGCAGTATTTT	CASSHGGRAADTQYF
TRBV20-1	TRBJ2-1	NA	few	TGCAGTGCTGGATTTCCCCAGTCTACGTACAATGAGCAGTTCTTC	CSAGFPQSTYNEQFF
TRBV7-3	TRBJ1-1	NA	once	TGTGCCCAGTTGTCAAGAGCTTTCTTT	CAQLSRAFF
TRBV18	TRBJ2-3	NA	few	TGTGCCAGCTCACCGGACGGTTCACCGAGCACAGATACGCAGTATTTT	CASSPDGSPSTDTQYF
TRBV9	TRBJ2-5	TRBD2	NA	TGTGCCAGCAGCGTCGGGACTAGCTTTAAAGAGACCCAGTACTTC	CASSVGTSFKETQYF
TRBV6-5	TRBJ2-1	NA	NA	TGTGCCAGCAGTTACCGGGGGGCAGTGAACAATGAGCAGTTCTTC	CASSYRGAVNNEQFF
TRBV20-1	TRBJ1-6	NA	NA	TGCAGTGCTAGAGATCGGGCCACAGGGCTACTCTATAATTCACCCCTCCACTTT	CSARDRATGLLYNSPLHF
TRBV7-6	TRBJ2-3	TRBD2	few	TGTGCCAGCAGCCGAGGACTAGCGGTAACTAGCACAGATACGCAGTATTTT	CASSRGLAVTSTDTQYF
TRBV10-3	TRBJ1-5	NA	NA	TGTGCCATCAGTGCGACAGAGGGAAATCAGCCCCAGCATTTT	CAISATEGNQPQHF
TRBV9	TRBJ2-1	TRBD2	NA	TGTGCCAGCAGCTTACGACTAGCGGGAGGCAACAATGAGCAGTTCTTC	CASSLRLAGGNNEQFF
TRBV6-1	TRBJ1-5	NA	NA	TGTGCCAGCAGTCCCCGACAGCTCAATCAGCCCCAGCATTTT	CASSPRQLNQPQHF
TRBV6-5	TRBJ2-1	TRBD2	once	TGTGCCAGCAAGTATGATGGAGCGGGAGGGCCGGGAGAGCAGTTCTTC	CASKYDGAGGPGEQFF
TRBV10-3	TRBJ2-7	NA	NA	TGTGCCATCAACGACGGGCGGTACGAGCAGTACTTC	CAINDGRYEQYF
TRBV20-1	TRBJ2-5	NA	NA	TGCAGTGCTAGTCGGAGGGGACGGGAGCAGTACTTC	CSASRRGREQYF
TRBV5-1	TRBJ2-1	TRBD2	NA	TGCGCCAGCAGCTTAGGACTAGCGGGAGGTTACACCTACAATGAGCAGTTCTTC	CASSLGLAGGYTYNEQFF
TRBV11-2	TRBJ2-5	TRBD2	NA	TGTGCCAGCAGCTCCGGGACTAGCGGGCGGGTAGGGACCCAGTACTTC	CASSSGTSGRVGTQYF
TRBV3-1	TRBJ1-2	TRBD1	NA	TGTGCCAGCAGCCCGACGGGACAGAGACACAATGGCTACACCTTC	CASSPTGQRHNGYTF
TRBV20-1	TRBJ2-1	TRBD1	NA	TGCAGTGCTAGGGCGGACAGGGAGGATTATGAGCAGTTCTTC	CSARADREDYEQFF
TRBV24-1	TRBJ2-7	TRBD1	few	TGTGCCACCAGTGACCTGACAGGGTACTCCTACGAGCAGTACTTC	CATSDLTGYSYEQYF
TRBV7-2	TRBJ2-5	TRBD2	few	TGTGCCAGCAGCTTTTTCAGCGGGGGACGAGAGACCCAGTACTTC	CASSFFSGGRETQYF
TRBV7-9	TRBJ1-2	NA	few	TGTGCCAGCAGCTTAGCGGTTTCGGGGGCGAGTGGGAATGGCTACACCTTC	CASSLAVSGASGNGYTF
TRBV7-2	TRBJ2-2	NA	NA	TGTGCCAGCAGCTACGATCCCTACACCGGGGAGCTGTTTTTT	CASSYDPYTGELFF
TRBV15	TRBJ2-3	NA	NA	TGTGCCACCAGCAGAGGCCGGGGGTATAAGAGCACAGATACGCAGTATTTT	CATSRGRGYKSTDTQYF
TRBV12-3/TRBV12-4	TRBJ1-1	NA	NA	TGTGCCAGCAGTCCCGGGACACCCAACACTGAAGCTTTCTTT	CASSPGTPNTEAFF
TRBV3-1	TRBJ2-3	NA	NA	TGTGCCAGCAGCCAAGACGGAGGGTCAGATACGCAGTATTTT	CASSQDGGSDTQYF
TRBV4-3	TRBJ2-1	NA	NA	TGCGCCAGCAGCCAAGAAGGGCGTCGCGGTGAGCAGTTCTTC	CASSQEGRRGEQFF
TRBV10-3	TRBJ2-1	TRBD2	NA	TGTGCCATCAGTGATGACACGAAATCTAGCGGCAGATACAATGAGCAGTTCTTC	CAISDDTKSSGRYNEQFF
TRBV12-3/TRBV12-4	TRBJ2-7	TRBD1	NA	TGTGCCAGCAGTAGGGACAGGGAAGTACCCGAGCAGTACTTC	CASSRDREVPEQYF
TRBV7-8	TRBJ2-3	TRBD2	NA	TGTGCCAGCAGGCTAGCGGGAGTAAGGACAGATACGCAGTATTTT	CASRLAGVRTDTQYF
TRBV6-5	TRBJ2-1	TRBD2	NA	TGTGCCAGCAGACTAGCGGGAGAGGCCAATGAGCAGTTCTTC	CASRLAGEANEQFF
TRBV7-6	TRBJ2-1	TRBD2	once	TGTGCCAGCAGCTTAACAGGGTCTAGCGGGAACAATGAGCAGTTCTTC	CASSLTGSSGNNEQFF
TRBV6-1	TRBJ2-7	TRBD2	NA	TGTGCCAGCAGTGAGCGGGAGGGCTACGAGCAGTACTTC	CASSEREGYEQYF
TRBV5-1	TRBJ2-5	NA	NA	TGCGCCAGCAGCTTGACTATGACAGGAGAGACCCAGTACTTC	CASSLTMTGETQYF
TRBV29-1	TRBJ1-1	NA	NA	TGCAGCGTTGGACTCGGCCGCGAAGCTTTCTTT	CSVGLGREAFF
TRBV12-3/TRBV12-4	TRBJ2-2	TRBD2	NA	TGTGCCAGCACCCTTAAGCTAGCGGGGGGCCCGAACACCGGGGAGCTGTTTTTT	CASTLKLAGGPNTGELFF
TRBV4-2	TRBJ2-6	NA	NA	TGTGCCAGCAGCCCCCAAGGCAGGGCTGGGGCCAACGTCCTGACTTTC	CASSPQGRAGANVLTF
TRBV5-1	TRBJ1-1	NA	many	TGCGCCAGCAGCTTATCGGTGAACACTGAAGCTTTCTTT	CASSLSVNTEAFF
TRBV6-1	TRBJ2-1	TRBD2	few	TGTGCCAGCACTGCGGGAGGAGGGTTGGATGAGCAGTTCTTC	CASTAGGGLDEQFF
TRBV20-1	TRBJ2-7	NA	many	TGCAGTGCTTACGGACAGTCGAGCTCCTACGAGCAGTACTTC	CSAYGQSSSYEQYF
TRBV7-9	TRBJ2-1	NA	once	TGTGCCAGCAGCTTAGCCCTGGACAGCCACAATGAGCAGTTCTTC	CASSLALDSHNEQFF